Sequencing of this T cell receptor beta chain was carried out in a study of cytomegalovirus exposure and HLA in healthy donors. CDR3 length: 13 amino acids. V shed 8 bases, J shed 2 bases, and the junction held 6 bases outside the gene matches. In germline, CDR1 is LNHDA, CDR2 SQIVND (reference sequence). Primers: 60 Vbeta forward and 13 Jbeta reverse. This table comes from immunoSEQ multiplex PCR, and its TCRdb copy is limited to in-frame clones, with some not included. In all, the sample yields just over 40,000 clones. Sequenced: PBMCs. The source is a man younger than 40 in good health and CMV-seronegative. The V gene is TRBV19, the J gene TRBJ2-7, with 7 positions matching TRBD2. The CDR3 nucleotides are TGTGCCAGTTCTCCGGGGGGACCCTACGAGCAGTACTTC. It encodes CASSPGGPYEQYF.